Listed here are 20 T cell receptor beta chains from one sample, sequenced in a study of shared clonotypes between healthy human individuals. TCRdb's table, derived via immunoSEQ multiplex PCR, lists solely in-frame clones and lacks some. The sample carries about 1 million clones, more than 60% recorded once. The sequenced material came from memory CD4+ T cells sorted from blood. Subset denoted: CD45RA-negative fraction. The source of these receptors is a man younger than 35 in good health.

This chain connects TRBV9 to TRBJ2-6; D possibly matches TRBD1 or TRBD2 (6 bases each). CDR1 is SGDLS, CDR2 YYNGEE, per germline. V was shortened by 3 bases and J by 8 bases, with 15 bases between the two germline ends. This CDR3 has 15 amino acids. CDR3 nucleotide sequence: TGTGCCAGCAGCGGACCCCAAGGGGGGTCCAACGTCCTGACTTTC. Translating it yields CASSGPQGGSNVLTF.

CDR3 sequence (DNA): TGCGCCAGCAGCTTGGCCGGGACTAGCGGAGATACGCAGTATTTT. Protein sequence: CASSLAGTSGDTQYF. J is TRBJ2-3 and V is TRBV5-1; the match to TRBD2 covers 11 bases. From germline, CDR1 is SGHRS and CDR2 YFSETQ. V was pared by 0 bases and J by 5 bases, with 2 bases of the junction left unmatched. The CDR3 has 15 amino acids.

The V and J genes are TRBV7-9 and TRBJ2-5; possibly TRBD1 for D (5 bases). Germline V gives CDR1 SEHNR, CDR2 FQNEAQ (reference sequence). The CDR3 spans 14 residues. Trimming cost V 3 bases and J 1 base, with 9 bases left between them. CDR3 in amino acids: CASSFTQGQETQYF. The CDR3 DNA reads TGTGCCAGCAGCTTTACGCAGGGCCAAGAGACCCAGTACTTC.

This clone has only a few counts. The CDR3 region has the DNA TGTGCCAGCAGCTTGGAGTTTTCCGTCGGTAGGACCCAGTACTTC. Its translation: CASSLEFSVGRTQYF. The chain recombines TRBV7-2 with TRBJ2-5; the D is unclear. V was shortened by 3 bases and J by 7 bases, with 18 bases between the two germline ends. This CDR3 has 15 amino acids. The germline V gene encodes CDR1 SGHTA and CDR2 FQGNSA.

V usage is TRBV5-5 and J usage is TRBJ2-3; D might be TRBD1 (6 bases). V was trimmed by 4 bases and J by 0 bases, leaving 9 bases between them. There are 14 residues in the CDR3. CDR1 is SGHKS and CDR2 is YYEKEE in the germline V gene (reference sequence). The CDR3 spells CASSRDTSTDTQYF. CDR3 sequence (DNA): TGTGCCAGCAGCCGGGACACAAGCACAGATACGCAGTATTTT.

The chain links TRBV28 to TRBJ2-7; 10 bases align to TRBD1. This CDR3 is 15 amino acids long. Losses at the gene ends were 5 bases for V and 2 bases for J; bases not matched to a gene: 6. Germline V gives CDR1 MDHEN, CDR2 SYDVKM. The CDR3 DNA reads as TGTGCCAGCAGTACCCCGGGACAGGGGACCTACGAGCAGTACTTC. Protein product: CASSTPGQGTYEQYF. The complete variable domain, with remaining parts taken from reference TRBV28 and TRBJ2-7, reads DVKVTQSSRYLVKRTGEKVFLECVQDMDHENMFWYRQDPGLGLRLIYFSYDVKMKEKGDIPEGYSVSREKKERFSLILESASTNQTSMYLCASSTPGQGTYEQYFGPGTRLTVT.

The table lists this clone with a count of one. This sequence joins TRBV19 and TRBJ1-1; D unresolved. The CDR3 has 13 amino acids. V was clipped by 7 bases and J by 1 base, with 10 bases between them. Germline V gene sequence: CDR1 LNHDA, CDR2 SQIVND (reference sequence). CDR3 in DNA: TGTGCCAGTATAGGACGAAGGAACACTGAAGCTTTCTTT. Its translation is CASIGRRNTEAFF.

The chain joins TRBV28 to TRBJ1-4; D remains unclear. The CDR3 extends over 11 amino acids. Germline loops: CDR1 MDHEN, CDR2 SYDVKM. V was cut by 5 bases and J by 8 bases, with 6 bases left in between. The CDR3 DNA is TGTGCCAGCAGTGGGAGGGAAAAACTGTTTTTT. As protein: CASSGREKLFF.

The CDR3 region has the DNA TGTGCCAGTAGTGCCCCGGGGGAGCCTAGCACAGATACGCAGTATTTT. Protein product: CASSAPGEPSTDTQYF. The chain uses TRBV19 and TRBJ2-3; tentatively, D is TRBD2 (6 bases). The CDR3 has 16 residues. Germline V gene lookup returns CDR1 LNHDA and CDR2 SQIVND (reference sequence). With 5 bases removed from V and 0 bases from J, the gap between germline ends came to 15 bases.

The genes are TRBV11-2 and TRBJ2-7; D perhaps matches TRBD1 (6 bases). V was clipped by 5 bases and J by 7 bases, with 24 bases between them. The CDR3 is made up of 16 amino acids. The germline V gene encodes CDR1 SGHAT and CDR2 FQNNGV. Here the CDR3 DNA reads TGTGCCAGCAGCCCCAACTTCGGCGCAGGGGAAGGGGAGCAGTACTTC. Its translation: CASSPNFGAGEGEQYF.

This chain links TRBV5-1 with TRBJ2-1; the D gene is possibly TRBD1 (6 bases). The CDR3 contains 15 residues. The V end was cut by 4 bases, the J end by 4 bases, with 15 bases between. Germline CDR1 reads SGHRS; CDR2 reads YFSETQ. Here the CDR3 reads CASSQSGADYNEQFF. The CDR3 region has the DNA TGCGCCAGCAGCCAATCAGGGGCGGATTACAATGAGCAGTTCTTC. Using reference TRBV5-1 and TRBJ2-1 for the parts outside the CDR3, the full variable domain is KAGVTQTPRYLIKTRGQQVTLSCSPISGHRSVSWYQQTPGQGLQFLFEYFSETQRNKGNFPGRFSGRQFSNSRSEMNVSTLELGDSALYLCASSQSGADYNEQFFGPGTRLTVL.

The gene calls are TRBV19 and TRBJ2-2, with a weak D call TRBD2 (7 bases). Per germline, CDR1 LNHDA and CDR2 SQIVND (reference sequence). V shed 6 bases and J shed 6 bases, with 14 bases lying between them. The CDR3 consists of 14 residues. The CDR3, as DNA: TGTGCCAGTAGGGAAAGGGGGGGTTCCGGGGAGCTGTTTTTT. This codes for CASRERGGSGELFF. Based on the CDR3 plus reference TRBV19 and TRBJ2-2, the full variable domain is DGGITQSPKYLFRKEGQNVTLSCEQNLNHDAMYWYRQDPGQGLRLIYYSQIVNDFQKGDIAEGYSVSREKKESFPLTVTSAQKNPTAFYLCASRERGGSGELFFGEGSRLTVL.

V is TRBV28 and J is TRBJ1-3; D gene uncertain. This CDR3 has 17 residues. The ends were cut back, 6 bases at V and 0 bases at J, with 18 bases in the middle. Germline CDR1 reads MDHEN; CDR2 reads SYDVKM. The CDR3 nucleotides are TGTGCCAGCAGCAAGGATTACAACCCCTACTCTGGAAACACCATATATTTT. Translation: CASSKDYNPYSGNTIYF.

This clone was detected a few times. In DNA form, the CDR3 reads TGTGCCAGCAGTGACGGGACAGGGGGCTTCAACGAGCAGTACTTC. Its translation: CASSDGTGGFNEQYF. This chain links TRBV6-1 with TRBJ2-7, with 12 bases aligning to TRBD1. V gave up 3 bases and J gave up 5 bases; unmatched junction bases: 5. The CDR3 spans 15 residues. Per the germline V gene, CDR1 is MNHNS and CDR2 is SASEGT.

As to this clone: At the DNA level, this CDR3 is encoded by other sequences in the same sample as well. The rearrangement uses TRBV7-9 and TRBJ1-3; weak D call: TRBD1 (5 bases). V was trimmed by 3 bases and J by 7 bases, leaving 7 bases between them. The CDR3 has 12 residues. Germline loops: CDR1 SEHNR, CDR2 FQNEAQ (reference sequence). CDR3 sequence reads: CASSLAGNTIYF. For the CDR3, the DNA is TGTGCCAGCAGCTTGGCAGGGAACACCATATATTTT.

A word on this clone: Distinct nucleotide sequences in the sample also encode this CDR3. V usage is TRBV28 and J usage is TRBJ1-5; D remains unclear. V gave up 1 base and J gave up 7 bases, with 5 bases separating them. The length of the CDR3 is 12 residues. Germline-derived CDR1 and CDR2 are MDHEN and SYDVKM. Written as DNA, the CDR3 is TGTGCCAGCAGTTTATTGAACCAGCCCCAGCATTTT. Amino acids: CASSLLNQPQHF.

The chain has TRBV9 and TRBJ2-7; D remains ambiguous. V lost 2 bases, J lost 3 bases, and 9 bases lay in between. Germline assignment: CDR1 SGDLS and CDR2 YYNGEE. The CDR3 is 13 residues long. The CDR3 reads CASSVAPGYEQYF. CDR3 DNA sequence: TGTGCCAGCAGCGTGGCCCCCGGCTACGAGCAGTACTTC.

V gene TRBV6-5 combines with J gene TRBJ1-4; 8 bases are a match to TRBD1. The length of the CDR3 is 11 residues. Germline lookup yields CDR1 MNHEY and CDR2 SVGAGI. With V trimmed by 5 bases and J by 13 bases, 3 bases remained unmatched. CDR3 coding DNA: TGTGCCAGCAGTGGGGACAGGACACTGTTTTTT. Amino acid sequence: CASSGDRTLFF.

This clone was seen a handful of times. The rearrangement uses TRBV28 and TRBJ1-6; TRBD1 aligns across 8 bases. V gave up 2 bases and J gave up 6 bases; unmatched junction bases: 6. Germline loops: CDR1 MDHEN, CDR2 SYDVKM. The CDR3 is 16 residues long. The CDR3 bases are TGTGCCAGCAGTTTACCACAGGGGGTAGGTAATTCACCCCTCCACTTT. As protein: CASSLPQGVGNSPLHF. The full variable domain, in which reference TRBV28 and TRBJ1-6 provide the parts outside the CDR3, is DVKVTQSSRYLVKRTGEKVFLECVQDMDHENMFWYRQDPGLGLRLIYFSYDVKMKEKGDIPEGYSVSREKKERFSLILESASTNQTSMYLCASSLPQGVGNSPLHFGNGTRLTVT.

In this sample, this clone turned up once. The J gene is TRBJ2-7, the V gene TRBV7-2; D is ambiguous. The ends were cut back, 1 base at V and 3 bases at J, with 10 bases in the middle. The V gene's germline CDR1 is SGHTA and CDR2 FQGNSA. The CDR3 spans 14 residues. The CDR3 region is CASSLEGSHYEQYF. The CDR3 nucleotides read TGTGCCAGCAGCTTAGAAGGGTCCCACTACGAGCAGTACTTC.